This T cell receptor (beta chain) was captured in a study of cytomegalovirus exposure and HLA in healthy donors. Study context: Counted in an early data release were approximately 80 million unique TCRs from HLA-typed donors. Study-wide results and caveats: Cytomegalovirus association was assigned to about 150 TCR beta chains.

PCR involved 60 Vbeta and 13 Jbeta primers. TCRdb's copy holds only in-frame clones and misses some; the assay was immunoSEQ multiplex PCR. The top ten hold around 4% of the sample, which has 120,000 or so clones, around 67% seen once. V dropped 4 bases and J dropped 3; count of bases not matched to a gene: 21. The germline V gene has CDR1 MRHNA and CDR2 SNTAGT. This CDR3 contains 20 residues. This clone was detected only a few times. Its matching antigen is unknown. The chain uses TRBV6-4 and TRBJ2-1; TRBD1 matches 7 bases. The sequenced sample was PBMCs. This TCR was sampled from a woman in her thirties or forties in good health and CMV-seronegative. The CDR3 region has the DNA TGTGCCAGCAGTGGCCCGTCCACCCTTCCTACAGGGGAACTCTACAATGAGCAGTTCTTC. This encodes CASSGPSTLPTGELYNEQFF.